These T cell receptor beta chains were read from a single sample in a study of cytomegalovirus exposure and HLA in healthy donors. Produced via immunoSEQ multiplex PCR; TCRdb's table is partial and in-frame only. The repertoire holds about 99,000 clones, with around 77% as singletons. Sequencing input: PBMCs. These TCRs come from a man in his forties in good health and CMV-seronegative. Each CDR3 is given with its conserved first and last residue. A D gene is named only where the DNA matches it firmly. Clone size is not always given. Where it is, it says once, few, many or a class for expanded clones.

CDR3aa: CAWSVLAGRYNEQFF; CDR3nt: TGTGCCTGGAGTGTACTAGCGGGCCGTTACAATGAGCAGTTCTTC; abundance: few; j_gene: TRBJ2-1; d_gene: TRBD2; len: 15; v_gene: TRBV30
CDR3aa: CASKAQGTYYGYTF; CDR3nt: TGTGCCAGTAAGGCACAGGGGACGTACTATGGCTACACCTTC; abundance: -; j_gene: TRBJ1-2; d_gene: TRBD1; len: 14; v_gene: TRBV19
CDR3aa: CASSLLTSGGYEQYF; CDR3nt: TGTGCCAGCAGTTTATTGACTAGCGGGGGCTACGAGCAGTACTTC; abundance: -; j_gene: TRBJ2-7; d_gene: TRBD2; len: 15; v_gene: TRBV28
CDR3aa: CASSQGTPSTDTQYF; CDR3nt: TGTGCCAGCAGTCAAGGGACACCTAGCACAGATACGCAGTATTTT; abundance: -; j_gene: TRBJ2-3; d_gene: -; len: 15; v_gene: TRBV28
CDR3aa: CAISESRGETQYF; CDR3nt: TGTGCCATCAGTGAGTCCAGGGGAGAGACCCAGTACTTC; abundance: once; j_gene: TRBJ2-5; d_gene: -; len: 13; v_gene: TRBV10-3
CDR3aa: CASSLEGLAGGPVTKNIQYF; CDR3nt: TGTGCCAGCAGCTTAGAAGGACTAGCGGGAGGGCCGGTAACCAAAAACATTCAGTACTTC; abundance: -; j_gene: TRBJ2-4; d_gene: TRBD2; len: 20; v_gene: TRBV7-8
CDR3aa: CASSFGGQNTEAFF; CDR3nt: TGCGCCAGCAGCTTCGGGGGTCAGAACACTGAAGCTTTCTTT; abundance: -; j_gene: TRBJ1-1; d_gene: -; len: 14; v_gene: TRBV5-1
CDR3aa: CASRTGGDNSPLHF; CDR3nt: TGTGCCAGCAGGACAGGGGGGGATAATTCACCCCTCCACTTT; abundance: -; j_gene: TRBJ1-6; d_gene: TRBD1; len: 14; v_gene: TRBV6-6
CDR3aa: CSVEESRTSTGELFF; CDR3nt: TGCAGCGTTGAAGAGTCACGGACATCTACCGGGGAGCTGTTTTTT; abundance: -; j_gene: TRBJ2-2; d_gene: -; len: 15; v_gene: TRBV29-1
CDR3aa: CASSSQGQESYEQYF; CDR3nt: TGTGCCAGCAGCTCTCAGGGACAGGAGTCCTACGAGCAGTACTTC; abundance: -; j_gene: TRBJ2-7; d_gene: TRBD1; len: 15; v_gene: TRBV28
CDR3aa: CASSLVGALATEAFF; CDR3nt: TGTGCCAGCAGCTTGGTTGGGGCGCTGGCCACTGAAGCTTTCTTT; abundance: -; j_gene: TRBJ1-1; d_gene: -; len: 15; v_gene: TRBV5-6
CDR3aa: CASSRLAGIEQYF; CDR3nt: TGTGCCAGCAGTCGTTTGGCAGGGATCGAGCAGTACTTC; abundance: -; j_gene: TRBJ2-7; d_gene: -; len: 13; v_gene: TRBV7-2
CDR3aa: CASSPERGGHYEQYF; CDR3nt: TGTGCCAGCTCACCAGAGCGGGGGGGCCACTACGAGCAGTACTTC; abundance: -; j_gene: TRBJ2-7; d_gene: TRBD2; len: 15; v_gene: TRBV18
CDR3aa: CASRFERGHNEQFF; CDR3nt: TGTGCCAGCAGATTCGAGCGGGGCCACAATGAGCAGTTCTTC; abundance: -; j_gene: TRBJ2-1; d_gene: TRBD2; len: 14; v_gene: TRBV6-5
CDR3aa: CASSNRYMNTEAFF; CDR3nt: TGTGCCAGTAGTAACAGATATATGAACACTGAAGCTTTCTTT; abundance: -; j_gene: TRBJ1-1; d_gene: -; len: 14; v_gene: TRBV19
CDR3aa: CASSLGLPGQVKRSGANVLTF; CDR3nt: TGCGCCAGCAGCTTGGGGCTTCCCGGACAGGTTAAAAGGTCTGGGGCCAACGTCCTGACTTTC; abundance: -; j_gene: TRBJ2-6; d_gene: TRBD1; len: 21; v_gene: TRBV5-1
CDR3aa: CASSRRQGDSNQPQHF; CDR3nt: TGTGCCAGTAGTCGACGACAGGGCGATAGCAATCAGCCCCAGCATTTT; abundance: -; j_gene: TRBJ1-5; d_gene: TRBD1; len: 16; v_gene: TRBV19
CDR3aa: CASSYSIPGYNEQFF; CDR3nt: TGTGCCAGCAGTTACTCGATCCCCGGGTACAATGAGCAGTTCTTC; abundance: few; j_gene: TRBJ2-1; d_gene: -; len: 15; v_gene: TRBV6-7